This TCR beta chain was captured in a study of T cell repertoires in ileal Crohn's disease. Background on the study: Operated complications were stricturing disease (about 60%) and penetrating disease (about 39%).

Patients were adults with ileal or ileocolonic Crohn's disease needing resection. After removal of 0 bases from V and 5 bases from J, the junction contained 3 bases not matched to a gene. This CDR3 has 15 amino acids. Germline CDR1 SGDLS, CDR2 YYNGEE. Produced via immunoSEQ multiplex PCR; TCRdb's table is partial and in-frame only. The sample shows around 15,000 clones, 80% of them seen only once. On this clone itself: Its cognate antigen is unknown.

Study conclusions and caveats: Clonality above 26.8% at surgery always came with endoscopic recurrence.

The chain links TRBV9 to TRBJ2-3; 10 positions agree with TRBD1. This receptor was obtained from an adult with Crohn's disease. The sequenced material came from ileal tissue. The CDR3 sequence is CASSVGGDRGDTQYF. The CDR3, as DNA: TGTGCCAGCAGCGTAGGCGGGGACAGGGGAGATACGCAGTATTTT.